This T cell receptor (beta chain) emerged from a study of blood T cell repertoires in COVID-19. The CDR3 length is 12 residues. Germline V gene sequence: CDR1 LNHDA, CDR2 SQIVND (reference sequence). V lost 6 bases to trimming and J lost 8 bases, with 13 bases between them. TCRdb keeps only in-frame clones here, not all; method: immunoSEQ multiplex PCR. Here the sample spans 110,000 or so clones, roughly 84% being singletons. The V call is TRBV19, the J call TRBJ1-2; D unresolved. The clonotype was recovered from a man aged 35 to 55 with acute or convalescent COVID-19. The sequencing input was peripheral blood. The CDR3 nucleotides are TGTGCCAGTAGCGAACAGTTTGAGGGCTACACCTTC. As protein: CASSEQFEGYTF.